The clone carrying this TCR beta chain was seen ten or more times. What it recognizes is unknown. The CDR3 length is 16 residues. The ends were cut back, 5 bases at V and 1 base at J, with 17 bases in the middle. CDR1 and CDR2 from the germline V gene are MDHEN and SYDVKM. The entry originates in a study of regulatory T cells in long-lasting Graves disease. As for time point: persistent/refractory GD, antithyroid drugs over 5 years with positive TRAb. There was RNA extracted from PBMCs, and the TCR library was made from it. Study results and caveats: Thyroid tissue was not studied; only peripheral blood was. The study found lower TCR diversity in persistent Graves' patients than in newly diagnosed ones.

CDR3 regions were amplified by Arm-PCR using iRepertoire HTBI primers to build TCR beta libraries. TCRdb re-derived calls from the multiplex PCR reads in MiXCR, one entry per CDR3 protein. The data contain some 370,000 distinct CDR3 sequences, 20% of them seen just once; the ten biggest clones take up less than 25%. This chain uses TRBV28 with TRBJ1-1; D unclear. The TCR was taken from a female donor with Graves disease. Sample: peripheral blood mononuclear cells (PBMCs), taken when the disease was refractory, from a patient treated with antithyroid drugs. CDR3 bases: TGTGCCAGCAGTGGATACTCCCGGACGTCGAACACTGAAGCTTTCTTT. Translating it yields CASSGYSRTSNTEAFF. The variable domain in full, completed from reference TRBV28 and TRBJ1-1, reads DVKVTQSSRYLVKRTGEKVFLECVQDMDHENMFWYRQDPGLGLRLIYFSYDVKMKEKGDIPEGYSVSREKKERFSLILESASTNQTSMYLCASSGYSRTSNTEAFFGQGTRLTVV.